Sequencing of this TCR beta chain was carried out in a study of CD8 T cells in ankylosing spondylitis. Whole-study findings and limits: Peripheral blood held disease-linked clones only at relatively low frequency, and these were CD8+. The study identified a TCR beta motif of 7 or 8 highly homologous variants that appeared characteristic of ankylosing spondylitis blood. Matched ankylosing spondylitis synovial fluid reportedly showed significant enrichment of disease-linked clones.

Each TCR beta library was made by quantitative 5'-RACE that incorporated molecular barcodes. Each CDR3 protein is one row after TCRdb ran MiXCR on the 5' RACE reads. Seen here are approximately 520,000 distinct CDR3 sequences, 5.3% observed once, and the top ten hold under 4.5%. The germline gives CDR1 KGHDR, CDR2 SFDVKD. This CDR3 has 14 residues. V was clipped by 5 bases and J by 2 bases, with 12 bases between them. This clonotype was observed many times. Antigen unknown. The TCR sequence derives from a male donor with ankylosing spondylitis. The chain joins TRBV24-1 to TRBJ2-7, with D possibly TRBD1 on 5 matching bases. The specimen sequenced was blood, either unsorted or a sorted T cell fraction (not recorded which). This CDR3 reads CATSASDTAYEQYF. The CDR3 coding sequence is TGTGCCACCAGTGCCTCGGACACGGCCTACGAGCAGTACTTC.